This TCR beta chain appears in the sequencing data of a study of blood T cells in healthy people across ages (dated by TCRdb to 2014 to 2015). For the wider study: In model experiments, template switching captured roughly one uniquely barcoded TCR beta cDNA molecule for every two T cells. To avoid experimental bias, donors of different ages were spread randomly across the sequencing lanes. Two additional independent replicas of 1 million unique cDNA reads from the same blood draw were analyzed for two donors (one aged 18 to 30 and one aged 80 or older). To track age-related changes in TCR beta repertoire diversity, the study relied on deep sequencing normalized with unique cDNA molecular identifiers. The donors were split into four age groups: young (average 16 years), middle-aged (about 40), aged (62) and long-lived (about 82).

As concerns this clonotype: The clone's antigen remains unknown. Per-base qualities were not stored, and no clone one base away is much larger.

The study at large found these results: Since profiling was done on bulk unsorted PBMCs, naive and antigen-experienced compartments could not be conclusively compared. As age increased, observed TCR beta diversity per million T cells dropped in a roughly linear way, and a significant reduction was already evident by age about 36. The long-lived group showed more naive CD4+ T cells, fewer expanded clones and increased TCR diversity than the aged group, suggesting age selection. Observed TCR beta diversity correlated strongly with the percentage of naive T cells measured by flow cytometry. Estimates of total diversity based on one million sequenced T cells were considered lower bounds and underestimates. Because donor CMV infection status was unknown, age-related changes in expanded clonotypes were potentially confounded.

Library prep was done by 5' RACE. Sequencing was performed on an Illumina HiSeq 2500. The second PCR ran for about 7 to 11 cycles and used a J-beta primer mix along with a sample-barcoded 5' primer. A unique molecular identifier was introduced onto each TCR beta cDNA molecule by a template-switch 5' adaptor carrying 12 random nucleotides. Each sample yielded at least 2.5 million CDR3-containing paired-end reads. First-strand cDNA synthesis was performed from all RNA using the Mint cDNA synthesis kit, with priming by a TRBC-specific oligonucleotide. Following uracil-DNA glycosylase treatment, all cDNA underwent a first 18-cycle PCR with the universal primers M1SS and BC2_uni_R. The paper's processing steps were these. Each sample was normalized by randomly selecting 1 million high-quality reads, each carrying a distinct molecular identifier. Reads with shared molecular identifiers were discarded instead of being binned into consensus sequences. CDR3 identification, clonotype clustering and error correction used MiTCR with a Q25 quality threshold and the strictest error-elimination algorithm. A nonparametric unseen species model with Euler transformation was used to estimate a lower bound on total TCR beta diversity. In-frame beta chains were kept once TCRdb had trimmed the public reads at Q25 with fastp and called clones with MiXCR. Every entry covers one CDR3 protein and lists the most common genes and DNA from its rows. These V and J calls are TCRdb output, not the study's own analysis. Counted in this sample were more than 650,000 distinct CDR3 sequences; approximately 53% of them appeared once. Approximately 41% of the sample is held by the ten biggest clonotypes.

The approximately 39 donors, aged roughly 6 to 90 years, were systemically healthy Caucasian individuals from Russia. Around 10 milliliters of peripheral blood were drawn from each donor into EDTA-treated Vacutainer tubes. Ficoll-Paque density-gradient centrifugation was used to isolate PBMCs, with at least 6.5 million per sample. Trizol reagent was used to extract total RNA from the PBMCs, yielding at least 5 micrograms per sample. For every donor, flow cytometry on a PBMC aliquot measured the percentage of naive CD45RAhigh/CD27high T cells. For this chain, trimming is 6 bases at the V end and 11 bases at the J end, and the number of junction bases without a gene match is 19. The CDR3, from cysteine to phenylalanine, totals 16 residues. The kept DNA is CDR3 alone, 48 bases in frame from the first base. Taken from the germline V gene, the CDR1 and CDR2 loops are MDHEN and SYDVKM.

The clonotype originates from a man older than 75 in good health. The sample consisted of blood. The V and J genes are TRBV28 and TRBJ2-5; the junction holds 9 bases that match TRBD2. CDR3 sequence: CASRTAAGGLYNEQYF. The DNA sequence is TGTGCCAGCAGAACGGCGGCGGGAGGGCTCTACAATGAGCAGTACTTC.